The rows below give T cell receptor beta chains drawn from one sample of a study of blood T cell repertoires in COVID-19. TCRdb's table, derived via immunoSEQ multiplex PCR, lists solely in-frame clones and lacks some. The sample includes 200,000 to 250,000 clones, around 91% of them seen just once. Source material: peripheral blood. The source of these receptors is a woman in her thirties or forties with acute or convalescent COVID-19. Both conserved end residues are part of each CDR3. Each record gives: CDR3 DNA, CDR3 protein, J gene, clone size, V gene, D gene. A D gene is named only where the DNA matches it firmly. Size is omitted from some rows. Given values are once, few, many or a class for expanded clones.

CDR3 DNA: TGTGCCAGCAGTTACTCGGCAGGTGGACAAGAGACCCAGTACTTC; CDR3 protein: CASSYSAGGQETQYF; J gene: TRBJ2-5; clone size: once; V gene: TRBV6-6; D gene: .
CDR3 DNA: TGTGCCAGCAGTGACAGGGCGGGGAACCAGCCCCAGCATTTT; CDR3 protein: CASSDRAGNQPQHF; J gene: TRBJ1-5; clone size: few; V gene: TRBV2; D gene: .
CDR3 DNA: TGTGCCACCAGCAGAGGCCCGGGACAGAATGAAAAACTGTTTTTT; CDR3 protein: CATSRGPGQNEKLFF; J gene: TRBJ1-4; clone size: .; V gene: TRBV15; D gene: TRBD1
CDR3 DNA: TGTGCCAGCAGCCCCCCAGGGGCCTATGGCTACACCTTC; CDR3 protein: CASSPPGAYGYTF; J gene: TRBJ1-2; clone size: .; V gene: TRBV9; D gene: .
CDR3 DNA: TGCGCCAGCAGCTTAGGGGGCGGAGAAGAGACCCAGTACTTC; CDR3 protein: CASSLGGGEETQYF; J gene: TRBJ2-5; clone size: .; V gene: TRBV5-1; D gene: TRBD1
CDR3 DNA: TGCGCCAGCAGCTTGGTACAGGGGAACACTGAAGCTTTCTTT; CDR3 protein: CASSLVQGNTEAFF; J gene: TRBJ1-1; clone size: once; V gene: TRBV5-1; D gene: .
CDR3 DNA: TGTGCCAGTAGCGTCTTACTAGCGGGGGGGCCCTCCATATACAATGAGCAGTTCTTC; CDR3 protein: CASSVLLAGGPSIYNEQFF; J gene: TRBJ2-1; clone size: .; V gene: TRBV19; D gene: TRBD2
CDR3 DNA: TGCGCCAGCATGAGCGGGGTTAACACCGGGGAGCTGTTTTTT; CDR3 protein: CASMSGVNTGELFF; J gene: TRBJ2-2; clone size: .; V gene: TRBV5-1; D gene: TRBD2
CDR3 DNA: TGTGCCAGCAGCTCCCCCGGCGGGGGAACAGAGACCCAGTACTTC; CDR3 protein: CASSSPGGGTETQYF; J gene: TRBJ2-5; clone size: .; V gene: TRBV7-9; D gene: TRBD2
CDR3 DNA: TGTGCCAGCAGCGGTAGTCGAGGAAGACGACTGGAGAGCTATGGCTACACCTTC; CDR3 protein: CASSGSRGRRLESYGYTF; J gene: TRBJ1-2; clone size: .; V gene: TRBV9; D gene: .
CDR3 DNA: TGTGCCAGCCGGGACAGGGTCAATGAGCAGTTCTTC; CDR3 protein: CASRDRVNEQFF; J gene: TRBJ2-1; clone size: .; V gene: TRBV6-5; D gene: TRBD1
CDR3 DNA: TGTGCCAGCTCACCTTTGGAGGATCAGCCCCAGCATTTT; CDR3 protein: CASSPLEDQPQHF; J gene: TRBJ1-5; clone size: .; V gene: TRBV18; D gene: .
CDR3 DNA: TGTGCCACCTGGGGGACAGGTGGTGATGGCTACACCTTC; CDR3 protein: CATWGTGGDGYTF; J gene: TRBJ1-2; clone size: .; V gene: TRBV24-1; D gene: TRBD1
CDR3 DNA: TGTGCCAGCAGTCTCGGACAGGGTCCCTCCTATGGCTACACCTTC; CDR3 protein: CASSLGQGPSYGYTF; J gene: TRBJ1-2; clone size: .; V gene: TRBV6-2/TRBV6-3; D gene: TRBD1
CDR3 DNA: TGCAGTGCTGGAGACCGGGGCTACACCTTC; CDR3 protein: CSAGDRGYTF; J gene: TRBJ1-2; clone size: .; V gene: TRBV20-1; D gene: .
CDR3 DNA: TGTGCCTGGAGTTCTTCCCGGGGAAAACTGTTTTTT; CDR3 protein: CAWSSSRGKLFF; J gene: TRBJ1-4; clone size: .; V gene: TRBV30; D gene: .
CDR3 DNA: TGCGCCACCCTAGGGGGCGCGAACACTGAAGCTTTCTTT; CDR3 protein: CATLGGANTEAFF; J gene: TRBJ1-1; clone size: .; V gene: TRBV4-1; D gene: TRBD1
CDR3 DNA: TGTGCCAGCAGAATTAGCGGGGGGGCAAATGAGCAGTTCTTC; CDR3 protein: CASRISGGANEQFF; J gene: TRBJ2-1; clone size: .; V gene: TRBV4-2; D gene: TRBD2
CDR3 DNA: TGTGCCAGTAGTGACCTGCCAGGGGAAACGCAGTATTTT; CDR3 protein: CASSDLPGETQYF; J gene: TRBJ2-3; clone size: .; V gene: TRBV19; D gene: .
CDR3 DNA: TGTGCCAGCAGTACCCTGTTCGACACTAACTATGGCTACACCTTC; CDR3 protein: CASSTLFDTNYGYTF; J gene: TRBJ1-2; clone size: .; V gene: TRBV27; D gene: .
CDR3 DNA: TGTGCCAGCAGAAAGACAGGGGGAAGTGAAGGCTACACCTTC; CDR3 protein: CASRKTGGSEGYTF; J gene: TRBJ1-2; clone size: .; V gene: TRBV6-5; D gene: TRBD1
CDR3 DNA: TGTGCCAGCAGCTTAGTGGGGGGACTCTCACAAGAGACCCAGTACTTC; CDR3 protein: CASSLVGGLSQETQYF; J gene: TRBJ2-5; clone size: .; V gene: TRBV7-7; D gene: .